This TCR beta chain was sequenced in a study of sequential checkpoint blockade in melanoma (dated by TCRdb to the late 2010s). Study-level background: Patients were randomized 1:1 to first-line nivolumab followed by ipilimumab (arm A) or ipilimumab followed by nivolumab (arm B). Both trial sequences were followed by maintenance nivolumab.

The immunoSEQ Assay was used to immunosequence TCRbeta CDR3 regions from genomic DNA. Prior to high-throughput sequencing, genomic DNA was amplified by bias-controlled multiplex PCR. Under the source paper's analysis protocol: To quantify the absolute abundance of each unique TCRbeta CDR3 region, the sequences were collapsed and filtered. Clonality, defined as 1 minus Pielou's evenness, was calculated using only productive rearrangements. Clones with significantly greater frequencies in on-treatment versus baseline samples were identified using a previously published method. Drawn from immuneACCESS, this table holds only the in-frame rearrangements with V and J called that TCRdb kept. Clones are partly lost; checked studies trace under half to an unresolved V gene and leave the rest unexplained. The D gene and trimming were derived from the DNA, and the V and J assignments and clone size from that table. The sample table lists under 40,000 clones, around nine tenths of them with a count of one. About an eighth of the sample is held by the ten biggest clonotypes.

On the study overall, not on this receptor specifically: The response-prediction model combining TCR metrics and mutation burden needs validation in larger, independent patient cohorts.

On this clone itself: Which antigen it targets is not known. The sample holds no much larger clone one base away, and base qualities are not on file.

The sample's treatment or condition label is to be understood as: randomized to nivolumab then ipilimumab (arm A) or the reverse (arm B). None of the trial patients had been given prior DNA-damaging chemotherapy. Live CD3+CD8+ cells negative for CD19 and CD56 were sorted from thawed PBMCs on a FACS Aria II flow cytometer. The samples were obtained from melanoma patients enrolled in CheckMate 064, an open-label, randomized phase II trial testing sequential checkpoint blockade. Peripheral blood mononuclear cells were obtained through leukapheresis, purified using Ficoll-Paque, and frozen in human serum containing around 10% DMSO. Purity of sorted blood CD3+CD8+ cells was verified at >95% immediately after sorting, followed by DNA extraction. Sequencing used CD8+ T cells sorted from blood (inferred from file names), obtained from a patient given nivolumab and ipilimumab in sequence. This sequence originates from a human donor with melanoma.

CDR3 protein: CASSQDPTAPSYNEQFF. The nucleotides read TGCGCCAGCAGCCAAGATCCCACAGCTCCCTCCTACAATGAGCAGTTCTTC. This sequence uses TRBV4-1 and TRBJ2-1; the D gene lacks a confident call. V is clipped by 0 bases and J by 0 bases, and the sequence between their germline boundaries is 12 bases long. CDR1 and CDR2 are read off the germline V gene as MGHRA and YSYEKL. CDR3 length: 17 amino acids, cysteine to phenylalanine. Here the CDR3 DNA is all that survives: 51 bases in frame from base 1.